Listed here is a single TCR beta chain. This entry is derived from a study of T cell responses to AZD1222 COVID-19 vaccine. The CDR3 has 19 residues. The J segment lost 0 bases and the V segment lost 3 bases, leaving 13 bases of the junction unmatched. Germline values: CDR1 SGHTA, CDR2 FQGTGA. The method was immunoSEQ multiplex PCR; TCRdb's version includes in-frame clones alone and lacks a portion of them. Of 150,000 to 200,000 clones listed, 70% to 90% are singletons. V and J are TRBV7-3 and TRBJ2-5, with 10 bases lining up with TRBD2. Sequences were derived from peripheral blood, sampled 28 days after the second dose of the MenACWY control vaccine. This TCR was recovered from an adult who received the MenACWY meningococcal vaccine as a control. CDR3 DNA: TGTGCCAGCAGCTTCTCCGCCCGGACTAGCGGAAAGTACCAAGAGACCCAGTACTTC. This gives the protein CASSFSARTSGKYQETQYF.